The rows below give T cell receptor beta chains drawn from one sample of a study of early T cells in non-severe SARS-CoV-2 infection. One entry per CDR3 protein results from TCRdb running MiXCR on the 5' RACE reads. The top ten clones hold about 1.5% of a sample with under 100,000 distinct CDR3 sequences, roughly 13% of them seen once. The sequenced sample was whole blood. The origin of the receptors is an adult who was a healthcare worker with PCR-confirmed SARS-CoV-2 infection or an uninfected control (not recorded which). CDR3s include the opening cysteine and the closing phenylalanine or tryptophan. D genes are given only for firm matches. Part of the rows lack a size; the others show once, few, many or a class for expanded clones.

CSVEGGGRNNEQFF | TGCAGCGTTGAAGGTGGGGGGCGAAACAATGAGCAGTTCTTC | TRBV29-1 | NA | TRBJ2-1 | few
CASSQRAATGELFF | TGTGCCAGCAGCCAGAGGGCGGCGACCGGGGAGCTGTTTTTT | TRBV13 | NA | TRBJ2-2 | many
CASSDYEPGGEAFF | TGCGCCAGCAGTGATTACGAACCGGGTGGTGAAGCTTTCTTT | TRBV10-1 | NA | TRBJ1-1 | NA
CASSLGSISNTEAFF | TGCGCCAGCAGCTTGGGGTCTATATCGAACACTGAAGCTTTCTTT | TRBV5-1 | NA | TRBJ1-1 | few
CAWTRQAPYEQYF | TGTGCCTGGACCAGACAGGCGCCCTACGAGCAGTACTTC | TRBV30 | NA | TRBJ2-7 | many
CASSVESNTEAFF | TGTGCCAGCAGCGTAGAATCGAACACTGAAGCTTTCTTT | TRBV9 | NA | TRBJ1-1 | many
CATHTGQDYNEQFF | TGTGCCACTCATACGGGACAGGATTACAATGAGCAGTTCTTC | TRBV6-1 | TRBD1 | TRBJ2-1 | many
CASSQVTGVRTDTQYF | TGCGCCAGCAGCCAAGTTACAGGGGTTCGCACAGATACGCAGTATTTT | TRBV4-3 | TRBD1 | TRBJ2-3 | few
CASSYLGTSGEQYF | TGTGCCAGCAGCTATTTGGGGACTAGCGGCGAGCAGTACTTC | TRBV11-2 | TRBD2 | TRBJ2-7 | few
CASSQSGSAGGYTF | TGTGCCAGCAGCCAGTCCGGGTCCGCGGGGGGCTACACCTTC | TRBV7-6 | NA | TRBJ1-2 | few
CASSKDRDAEAFF | TGTGCCAGCAGCAAAGACAGGGACGCTGAAGCTTTCTTT | TRBV7-9 | TRBD1 | TRBJ1-1 | NA
CASSLSETQYF | TGTGCCAGCAGCTTATCAGAGACCCAGTACTTC | TRBV11-2 | NA | TRBJ2-5 | many
CALRRTDSYEQYF | TGTGCCCTCCGAAGGACTGACTCCTACGAGCAGTACTTC | TRBV7-9 | NA | TRBJ2-7 | few
CASRGTGELFF | TGTGCCAGCAGGGGTACCGGGGAGCTGTTTTTT | TRBV9 | NA | TRBJ2-2 | many
CSVRQGRDGYTF | TGCAGCGTACGACAGGGTCGGGATGGCTACACCTTC | TRBV29-1 | TRBD1 | TRBJ1-2 | few
CSASGLGWGEQFF | TGCAGTGCTTCAGGACTAGGATGGGGTGAGCAGTTCTTC | TRBV20-1 | TRBD2 | TRBJ2-1 | medium-sized
CASSESGWVGTDTQYF | TGTGCCAGCAGTGAGTCAGGGTGGGTCGGCACAGATACGCAGTATTTT | TRBV25-1 | NA | TRBJ2-3 | NA
CAWSVGQLAYEQYF | TGTGCCTGGAGTGTCGGGCAGTTAGCCTACGAGCAGTACTTC | TRBV30 | NA | TRBJ2-7 | many
CAWSPLSYGETQYF | TGTGCCTGGAGTCCCCTTAGTTATGGGGAGACCCAGTACTTC | TRBV30 | NA | TRBJ2-5 | many
CASTGNSYEQYF | TGCGCCAGCACGGGCAACTCCTACGAGCAGTACTTC | TRBV10-2 | NA | TRBJ2-7 | many
CASSFQETQYF | TGTGCCAGCAGCTTCCAAGAGACCCAGTACTTC | TRBV7-9 | NA | TRBJ2-5 | many
CATHPTGPGYNEQFF | TGTGCTACTCACCCGACAGGGCCTGGCTACAATGAGCAGTTCTTC | TRBV12-5 | TRBD1 | TRBJ2-1 | few